This entry describes one TCR beta chain. The antigen is undetermined. The data are from a study of CD8 T cells in ankylosing spondylitis. Whole-study findings and limits: Disease-linked clones bore a CD8+ phenotype, appearing relatively rarely in peripheral blood.

A single record per CDR3 protein comes from TCRdb applying MiXCR to the 5' RACE reads. The sample carries about 340,000 distinct CDR3 sequences, roughly 15% recorded once. The TCR was taken from a male donor with ankylosing spondylitis or in good health (not recorded which). The source material was blood, either unsorted or a sorted T cell fraction (not recorded which).

CDR3: CASSFGAGDNEQFF. The CDR3 DNA reads as TGTGCCAGCAGCTTTGGAGCGGGAGACAATGAGCAGTTCTTC. V is TRBV11-2 and J is TRBJ2-1; 8 bases line up with TRBD2. V trimming: 3 bases; J trimming: 5 bases; junction bases outside the gene matches: 3. The CDR3 spans 14 residues. Germline V gene sequence: CDR1 SGHAT, CDR2 FQNNGV.